These 25 T cell receptor beta chains share one sample of origin, sequenced in a study of blood T cell repertoires in COVID-19. Sequencing was performed with immunoSEQ multiplex PCR; in TCRdb, only in-frame clones are kept and a portion is missing. The sample consists of fewer than 300,000 clones, roughly 86% of them appearing once. The source material was peripheral blood. The receptors derive from a man aged 18 to 30 with active or convalescent COVID-19.

This rearrangement joins TRBV7-3 to TRBJ2-1, with D possibly matching TRBD1 (6 bases). Germline assignment: CDR1 SGHTA and CDR2 FQGTGA. This CDR3 has 14 amino acids. V lost 3 bases to trimming and J lost 2 bases, with 8 bases between them. The CDR3 DNA follows: TGTGCCAGCAGCTTCGGGGACACCTACAATGAGCAGTTCTTC. This encodes CASSFGDTYNEQFF.

This rearrangement joins TRBV2 to TRBJ2-5; D is possibly TRBD2 (6 bases). V dropped 7 bases and J dropped 4 bases, with 10 bases sitting between them. Germline V gene data show CDR1 as SNHLY and CDR2 as FYNNEI. The length of the CDR3 is 12 residues. CDR3 sequence: CASNRDLETQYF. The CDR3 nucleotides read TGTGCCAGCAACCGGGACTTAGAGACCCAGTACTTC.

The chain carries TRBV5-4 and TRBJ1-1; D is perhaps TRBD1 (6 bases). CDR3 length: 12 amino acids. V was cut by 5 bases and J by 5 bases, with 10 bases left in between. From germline, CDR1 is SGHNT and CDR2 YYREEE (reference sequence). The CDR3 DNA reads as TGTGCCAGCAGTCCAGGGGCTACTGAAGCTTTCTTT. It yields the protein CASSPGATEAFF.

The DNA for the CDR3 is TGCGCCAGCAGTGAGGGCAGGGAAGAGACCCAGTACTTC. It encodes CASSEGREETQYF. The chain recombines TRBV10-1 with TRBJ2-5; possibly TRBD1 for D (5 bases). The CDR3 spans 13 residues. Trimming removed 2 bases at V and 3 bases at J, with 7 bases between. CDR1 and CDR2 from the germline V gene are WNHNN and SYGVQD (reference sequence).

The CDR3 is CASSLGRGGPQHF. For the CDR3, the DNA is TGTGCCAGCAGCTTAGGTCGGGGAGGGCCCCAGCATTTT. This sequence joins TRBV7-2 and TRBJ1-5; D is uncertain. CDR1 and CDR2 from the germline V gene are SGHTA and FQGNSA. V lost 1 base to trimming and J lost 9 bases, with 10 bases between them. The CDR3 extends over 13 amino acids.

V usage is TRBV18 and J usage is TRBJ1-2; a weak D match, TRBD1 (5 bases). The germline V gene encodes CDR1 KGHSH and CDR2 LQKENI. There are 13 residues in the CDR3. V lost 3 bases and J lost 5, with 10 bases in between. CDR3 sequence reads: CASSPQGGYGYTF. CDR3 bases: TGTGCCAGCTCACCCCAGGGTGGGTATGGCTACACCTTC.

The rearrangement links TRBV12-3 or TRBV12-4 to TRBJ2-7, with a possible D match to TRBD1 (6 bases). V gave up 6 bases and J gave up 3 bases, with 9 bases separating them. The CDR3 contains 12 residues. The CDR3 protein is CASRTGSYEQYF. Written as DNA, the CDR3 is TGTGCCAGCAGGACAGGCAGCTACGAGCAGTACTTC.

This clone was observed a single time. The chain recombines TRBV14 with TRBJ2-3; D call uncertain. V gave up 4 bases and J gave up 4 bases, with 9 bases separating them. CDR3 length: 13 residues. Per the germline V gene, CDR1 is SGHDN and CDR2 is FVKESK. CDR3 sequence: CASSPLRADTQYF. CDR3 nucleotides: TGTGCCAGCAGCCCCCTCCGGGCAGATACGCAGTATTTT.

The chain has TRBV27 and TRBJ1-2; D perhaps matches TRBD1 (6 bases). V was shortened by 5 bases and J by 4 bases, with 23 bases between the two germline ends. CDR3 length equals 17 residues. Germline V gives CDR1 MNHEY, CDR2 SMNVEV (reference sequence). The CDR3 is CASSTRDTRGYSYGYTF. For the CDR3, the DNA is TGTGCCAGCAGTACAAGGGACACCCGTGGATATAGCTATGGCTACACCTTC.

The rearrangement links TRBV20-1 to TRBJ1-2, with D unresolved. This CDR3 has 11 amino acids. Trimming took off 6 bases at V and 4 bases at J, with 9 bases between the two ends. Germline V lookup: CDR1 DFQATT, CDR2 SNEGSKA (reference sequence). The CDR3 sequence is CSARYGYGYTF. In DNA form, the CDR3 reads TGCAGTGCCCGGTACGGCTATGGCTACACCTTC.

The chain combines TRBV6-5 with TRBJ2-1; 9 nucleotides match TRBD1. The CDR3 length is 14 residues. CDR1 is MNHEY and CDR2 is SVGAGI in the germline V gene. V gave up 7 bases and J gave up 1 base; unmatched junction bases: 2. CDR3 loop: CASKGTGSYNEQFF. The DNA of the CDR3 is TGTGCCAGCAAGGGGACAGGGTCCTACAATGAGCAGTTCTTC.

V is TRBV25-1 and J is TRBJ1-1; D is unclear. Germline V gives CDR1 MGHDK, CDR2 SYGVNS. The CDR3 extends over 13 amino acids. V gave up 2 bases and J gave up 6 bases, with 10 bases separating them. The CDR3 region is CASSENSGAEAFF. CDR3 nucleotides: TGTGCCAGCAGTGAAAATTCAGGCGCTGAAGCTTTCTTT.

The V call is TRBV9, the J call TRBJ2-7, with TRBD2 identical over 8 bases. Trimming took 4 bases from V and 0 from J; bases not matched to a gene: 6. The CDR3 length is 15 residues. Germline V lookup: CDR1 SGDLS, CDR2 YYNGEE. The CDR3 sequence: CASSPRGGSSYEQYF. The CDR3, as DNA: TGTGCCAGCAGCCCCCGGGGGGGGAGCTCCTACGAGCAGTACTTC.

The V gene is TRBV3-1 (or the pseudogene TRBV3-2), the J gene TRBJ2-1, with D possibly TRBD2 on 6 matching bases. Per germline, CDR1 LGHDT and CDR2 YNNKEL (reference sequence). This CDR3 has 15 residues. Trimming stripped 5 bases from V and 2 bases from J, with 13 bases between. The CDR3 DNA sequence: TGTGCCAGCAGCGGCCGCGGGGTTCCCTACAATGAGCAGTTCTTC. This encodes CASSGRGVPYNEQFF.

The CDR3, as DNA: TGCGCCAGCAGTGGTGCGGGGGGCACAGATACGCAGTATTTT. Translating it yields CASSGAGGTDTQYF. The chain recombines TRBV10-2 with TRBJ2-3; 7 bases match TRBD2. Germline V gene lookup returns CDR1 WSHSY and CDR2 SAAADI. Germline trimming cut 4 bases from V and 1 base from J; bases unmatched to any gene: 2. The CDR3 spans 14 residues.

The CDR3 is CASSLGLGAAYEQYF. In DNA, the CDR3 is TGTGCCAGCAGCTTGGGACTAGGGGCCGCCTACGAGCAGTACTTC. The genes are TRBV5-6 and TRBJ2-7; D might be TRBD2 (6 bases). CDR3 size: 15 residues. V lost 0 bases and J 2 bases, leaving 12 bases between the germline ends. Germline lookup yields CDR1 SGHDT and CDR2 YYEEEE.

V and J are TRBV2 and TRBJ2-3, with TRBD2 matching over 8 bases. Germline CDR1 and CDR2: SNHLY and FYNNEI. This CDR3 contains 16 residues. V was clipped by 6 bases and J by 2 bases; unmatched bases: 10. DNA for the CDR3: TGTGCCAGCAGGTCCCAAGCGGGGGACGACACAGATACGCAGTATTTT. This encodes CASRSQAGDDTDTQYF.

This sequence joins TRBV10-1 and TRBJ2-1, with D hard to call. The CDR3 is made up of 12 amino acids. V lost 5 bases to trimming and J lost 6 bases, with 8 bases between them. Germline assignment: CDR1 WNHNN and CDR2 SYGVQD (reference sequence). The CDR3 is CASSLVGNEQFF. CDR3 nucleotide sequence: TGCGCCAGCAGTCTAGTGGGCAATGAGCAGTTCTTC.

J is TRBJ2-4 and V is TRBV4-3; 10 positions agree with TRBD1. The CDR3 totals 15 residues. After removal of 0 bases from V and 8 bases from J, the junction contained 4 bases not matched to a gene. CDR1 is LGHNA and CDR2 is YSLEER in the germline V gene. CDR3 residues: CASSQEGDRGDIQYF. The DNA for the CDR3 is TGCGCCAGCAGCCAAGAGGGGGACAGGGGTGACATTCAGTACTTC.

The chain carries TRBV7-9 and TRBJ2-7, with 10 nucleotides matching TRBD1. Per the germline V gene, CDR1 is SEHNR and CDR2 is FQNEAQ (reference sequence). V gave up 5 bases and J gave up 3 bases; unmatched junction bases: 7. This CDR3 region has 15 residues. CDR3 region: CASSRLGTGVYEQYF. Here the CDR3 DNA reads TGTGCCAGCAGCCGCCTAGGGACAGGGGTCTACGAGCAGTACTTC.

This rearrangement joins TRBV9 to TRBJ1-1; TRBD1 aligns across 7 bases. CDR3 length equals 16 residues. Trimming cost V 0 bases and J 0 bases; bases outside gene matches: 5. Germline V gives CDR1 SGDLS, CDR2 YYNGEE. The CDR3: CASSVALGTVNTEAFF. In nucleotides, the CDR3 is TGTGCCAGCAGCGTAGCCCTCGGGACAGTGAACACTGAAGCTTTCTTT. Filled out from reference TRBV9 and TRBJ1-1, the complete variable domain reads DSGVTQTPKHLITATGQRVTLRCSPRSGDLSVYWYQQSLDQGLQFLIQYYNGEERAKGNILERFSAQQFPDLHSELNLSSLELGDSALYFCASSVALGTVNTEAFFGQGTRLTVV.

This rearrangement joins TRBV4-1 to TRBJ1-2; 11 bases are shared with TRBD1. Trimming cost V 8 bases and J 7 bases; bases outside gene matches: 6. The CDR3 is 13 residues long. Germline loops: CDR1 MGHRA, CDR2 YSYEKL. The CDR3 protein is CASGQGAWSGYTF. The CDR3 DNA sequence: TGCGCCAGCGGACAGGGGGCGTGGAGTGGCTACACCTTC.

J is TRBJ2-1 and V is TRBV9; TRBD2 matches at 8 bases. The J segment lost 0 bases and the V segment lost 3 bases, leaving 2 bases of the junction unmatched. The CDR3 runs 15 residues. Germline V gene data show CDR1 as SGDLS and CDR2 as YYNGEE. CDR3 DNA: TGTGCCAGCAGCGGGGGGACTAGCTCCTACAATGAGCAGTTCTTC. Its protein product is CASSGGTSSYNEQFF.

The chain carries TRBV19 and TRBJ2-7; D is unclear. There are 14 residues in the CDR3. The V gene lost 5 bases and the J gene lost 0 bases, with 11 bases spanning the gap. Germline loops: CDR1 LNHDA, CDR2 SQIVND (reference sequence). CDR3 in amino acids: CASSYNPGSYEQYF. The CDR3, as DNA: TGTGCCAGTAGTTATAATCCAGGCTCCTACGAGCAGTACTTC.

The chain is built from TRBV6-2 or TRBV6-3 and TRBJ2-3; 9 bases are shared with TRBD2. The CDR3 has 13 residues. The V gene's germline CDR1 is MNHEY and CDR2 SVGEGT. V lost 5 bases, J lost 13 bases, and 10 bases stayed unmatched. The CDR3 DNA reads TGTGCCAGCAGTCGATCTCGACTAGCGGTGGAGTATTTT. This sequence encodes CASSRSRLAVEYF.